The clone carrying this T cell receptor (beta chain) was counted a few times. These data are taken from a study of control samples from healthy donors and cancer patients. TCRdb keeps only in-frame clones here, not all; method: immunoSEQ multiplex PCR. The top ten hold around 14% of the sample, which has 98,000 or so clones, 88% seen once. Trimming pared 3 bases from V and 14 bases from J, leaving 14 bases between. This CDR3 spans 13 amino acids. The gene calls are TRBV12-3 or TRBV12-4 and TRBJ1-6; the D gene is possibly TRBD1 (6 bases). The clonotype originates from a woman aged 70 to 79 in good health. Sequencing was performed on blood. CDR3 DNA sequence: TGTGCCAGCAGTTTTGGGTTCAGGGACACCCTCCACTTT. Residues: CASSFGFRDTLHF.